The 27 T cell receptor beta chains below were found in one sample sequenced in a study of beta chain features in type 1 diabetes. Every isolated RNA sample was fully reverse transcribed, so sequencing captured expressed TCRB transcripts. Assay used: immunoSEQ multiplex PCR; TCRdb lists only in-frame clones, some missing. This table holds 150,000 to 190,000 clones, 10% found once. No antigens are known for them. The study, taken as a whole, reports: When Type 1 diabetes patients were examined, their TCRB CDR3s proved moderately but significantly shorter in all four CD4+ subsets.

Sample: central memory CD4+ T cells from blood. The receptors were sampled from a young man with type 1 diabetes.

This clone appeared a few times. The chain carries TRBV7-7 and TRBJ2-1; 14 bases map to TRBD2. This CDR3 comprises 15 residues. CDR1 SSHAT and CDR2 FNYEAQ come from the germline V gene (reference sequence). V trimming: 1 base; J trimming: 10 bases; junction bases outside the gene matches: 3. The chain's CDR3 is CASSLGLAGGGEQFF. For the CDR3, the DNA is TGTGCCAGCAGCTTAGGACTAGCGGGAGGGGGCGAGCAGTTCTTC.

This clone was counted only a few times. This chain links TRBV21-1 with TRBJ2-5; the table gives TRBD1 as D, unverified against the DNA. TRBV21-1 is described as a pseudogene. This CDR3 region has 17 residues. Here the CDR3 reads CASKGQETAGREETQYF. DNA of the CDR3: TGTGCCAGCAAAGGACAGGAAACAGCCGGAAGAGAAGAGACCCAGTACTTC.

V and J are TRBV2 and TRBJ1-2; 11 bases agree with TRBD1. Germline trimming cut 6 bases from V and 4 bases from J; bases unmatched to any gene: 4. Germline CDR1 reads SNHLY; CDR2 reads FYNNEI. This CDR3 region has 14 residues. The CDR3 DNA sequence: TGTGCCAGCAGCCGGGACAGGGGGTCCTATGGCTACACCTTC. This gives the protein CASSRDRGSYGYTF.

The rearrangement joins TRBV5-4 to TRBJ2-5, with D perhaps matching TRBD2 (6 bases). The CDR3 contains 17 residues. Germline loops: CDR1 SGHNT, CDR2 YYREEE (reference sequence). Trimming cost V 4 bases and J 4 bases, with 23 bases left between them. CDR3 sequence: CASSPAAGNRAGETQYF. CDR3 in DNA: TGTGCCAGCAGCCCTGCTGCGGGGAACCGGGCCGGAGAGACCCAGTACTTC.

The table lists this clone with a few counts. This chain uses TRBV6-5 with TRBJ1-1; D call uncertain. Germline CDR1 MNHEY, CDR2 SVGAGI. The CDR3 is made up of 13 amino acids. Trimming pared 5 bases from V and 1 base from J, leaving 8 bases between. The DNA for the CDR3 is TGTGCCAGCAGTCTACAGCAGAACACTGAAGCTTTCTTT. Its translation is CASSLQQNTEAFF.

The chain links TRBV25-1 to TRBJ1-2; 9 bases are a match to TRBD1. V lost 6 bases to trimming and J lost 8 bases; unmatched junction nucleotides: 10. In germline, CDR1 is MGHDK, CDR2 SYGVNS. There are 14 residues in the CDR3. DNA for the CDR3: TGTGCCAGCAGCCGGGACAGGGAGGGATTCGGCTACACCTTC. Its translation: CASSRDREGFGYTF.

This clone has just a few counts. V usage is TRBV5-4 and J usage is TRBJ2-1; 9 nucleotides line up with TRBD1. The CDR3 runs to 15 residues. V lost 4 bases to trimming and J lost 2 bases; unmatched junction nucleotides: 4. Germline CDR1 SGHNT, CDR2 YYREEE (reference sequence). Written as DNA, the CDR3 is TGTGCCAGCAGCCTGCGACAGGGGGCCTACAATGAGCAGTTCTTC. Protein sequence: CASSLRQGAYNEQFF.

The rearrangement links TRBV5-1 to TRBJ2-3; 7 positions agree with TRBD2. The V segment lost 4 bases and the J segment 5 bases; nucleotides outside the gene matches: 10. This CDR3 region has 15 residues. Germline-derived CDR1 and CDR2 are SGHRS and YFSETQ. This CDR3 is CASSIISGSGDTQYF. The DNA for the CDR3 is TGCGCCAGCAGCATCATTAGCGGGTCTGGAGATACGCAGTATTTT.

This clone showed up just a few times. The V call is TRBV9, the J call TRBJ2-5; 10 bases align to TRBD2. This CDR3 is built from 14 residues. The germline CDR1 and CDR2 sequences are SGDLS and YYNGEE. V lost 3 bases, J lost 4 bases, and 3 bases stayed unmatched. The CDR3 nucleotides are TGTGCCAGCAGCGCGGGACTAGCGCGAGAGACCCAGTACTTC. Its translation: CASSAGLARETQYF.

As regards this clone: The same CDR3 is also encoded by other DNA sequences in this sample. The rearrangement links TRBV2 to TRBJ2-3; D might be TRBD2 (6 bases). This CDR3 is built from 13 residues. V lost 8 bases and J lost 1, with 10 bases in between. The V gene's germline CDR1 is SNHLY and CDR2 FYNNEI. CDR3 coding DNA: TGTGCCAGCCGGAGGGATCGCACAGATACGCAGTATTTT. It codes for CASRRDRTDTQYF.

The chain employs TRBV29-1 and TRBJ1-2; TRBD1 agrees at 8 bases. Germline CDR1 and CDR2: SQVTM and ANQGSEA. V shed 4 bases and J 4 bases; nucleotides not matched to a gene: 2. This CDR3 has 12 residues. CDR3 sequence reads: CSVGGQGYGYTF. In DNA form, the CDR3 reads TGCAGCGTTGGCGGACAGGGCTATGGCTACACCTTC.

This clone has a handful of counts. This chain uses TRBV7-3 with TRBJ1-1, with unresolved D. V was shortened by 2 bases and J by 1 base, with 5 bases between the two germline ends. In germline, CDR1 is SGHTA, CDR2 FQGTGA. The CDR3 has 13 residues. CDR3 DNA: TGTGCCAGCAGCTTACAGGAGAACACTGAAGCTTTCTTT. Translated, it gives CASSLQENTEAFF. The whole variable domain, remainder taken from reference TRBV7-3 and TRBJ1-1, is GAGVSQTPSNKVTEKGKYVELRCDPISGHTALYWYRQSLGQGPEFLIYFQGTGAADDSGLPNDRFFAVRPEGSVSTLKIQRTERGDSAVYLCASSLQENTEAFFGQGTRLTVV.

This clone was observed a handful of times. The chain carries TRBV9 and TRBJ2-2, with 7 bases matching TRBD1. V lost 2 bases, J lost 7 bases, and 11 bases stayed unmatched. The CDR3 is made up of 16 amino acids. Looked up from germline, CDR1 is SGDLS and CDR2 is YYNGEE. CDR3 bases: TGTGCCAGCAGCGTCCAAACAGGGGTCGCAGGCGGGGAGCTGTTTTTT. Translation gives CASSVQTGVAGGELFF.

For the CDR3, the DNA is TGTGCCAGCAGTTTTAGCGGGGGGAGCAATGAGCAGTTCTTC. Protein sequence: CASSFSGGSNEQFF. The V call is TRBV7-2, the J call TRBJ2-1; 10 nucleotides match TRBD2. The V gene end was trimmed by 6 bases and the J gene end by 6 bases; junction bases not matched to a gene: 5. Germline values: CDR1 SGHTA, CDR2 FQGNSA. This CDR3 contains 14 residues.

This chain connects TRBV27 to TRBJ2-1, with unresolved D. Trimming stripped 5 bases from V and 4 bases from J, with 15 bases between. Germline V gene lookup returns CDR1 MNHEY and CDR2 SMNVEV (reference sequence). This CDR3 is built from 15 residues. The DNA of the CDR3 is TGTGCCAGCAGTCCGCGAAGCACTTCTTACAATGAGCAGTTCTTC. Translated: CASSPRSTSYNEQFF.

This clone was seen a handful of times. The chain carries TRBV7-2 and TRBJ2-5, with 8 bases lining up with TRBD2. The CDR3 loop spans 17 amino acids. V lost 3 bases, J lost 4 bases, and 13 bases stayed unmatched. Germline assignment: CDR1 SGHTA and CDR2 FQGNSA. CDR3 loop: CASSFVSGRGGGETQYF. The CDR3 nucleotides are TGTGCCAGCAGCTTCGTGAGCGGGAGAGGGGGAGGAGAGACCCAGTACTTC.

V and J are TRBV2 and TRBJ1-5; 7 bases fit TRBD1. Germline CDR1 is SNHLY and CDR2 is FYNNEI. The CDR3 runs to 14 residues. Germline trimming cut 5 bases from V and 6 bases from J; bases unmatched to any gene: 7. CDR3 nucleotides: TGTGCCAGCAGTCCCGACAGGGATGCTCAGCCCCAGCATTTT. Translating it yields CASSPDRDAQPQHF.

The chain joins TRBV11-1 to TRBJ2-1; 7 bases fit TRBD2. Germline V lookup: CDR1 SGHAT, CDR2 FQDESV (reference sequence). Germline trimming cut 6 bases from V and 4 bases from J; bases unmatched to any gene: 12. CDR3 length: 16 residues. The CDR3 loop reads CASSPRGTSAYNEQFF. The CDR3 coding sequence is TGTGCCAGCAGTCCCCGAGGTACTAGCGCGTACAATGAGCAGTTCTTC.

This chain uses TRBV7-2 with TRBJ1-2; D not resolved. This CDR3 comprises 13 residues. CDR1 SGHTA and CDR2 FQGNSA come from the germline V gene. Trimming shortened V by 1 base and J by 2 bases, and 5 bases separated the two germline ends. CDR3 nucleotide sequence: TGTGCCAGCAGCTTAGGAGGGAACTATGGCTACACCTTC. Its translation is CASSLGGNYGYTF.

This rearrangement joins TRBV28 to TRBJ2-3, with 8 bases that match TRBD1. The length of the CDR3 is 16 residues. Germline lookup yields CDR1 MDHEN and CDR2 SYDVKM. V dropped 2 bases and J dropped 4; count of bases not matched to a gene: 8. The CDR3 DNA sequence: TGTGCCAGCAGTTTAGGTTGGACAGGGTTTTCAGATACGCAGTATTTT. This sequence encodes CASSLGWTGFSDTQYF.

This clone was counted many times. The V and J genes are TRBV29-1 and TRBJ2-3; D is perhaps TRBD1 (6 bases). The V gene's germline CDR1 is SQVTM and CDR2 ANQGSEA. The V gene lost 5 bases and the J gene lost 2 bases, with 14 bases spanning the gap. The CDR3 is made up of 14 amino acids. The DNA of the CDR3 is TGCAGCGTTAGTGGGACACCTTTCACAGATACGCAGTATTTT. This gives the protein CSVSGTPFTDTQYF.

The CDR3: CASSLTGTGANEQYF. CDR3 sequence (DNA): TGTGCCAGCAGTTTGACCGGGACAGGGGCCAACGAGCAGTACTTC. This chain uses TRBV7-3 with TRBJ2-7, with TRBD1 identical over 10 bases. Germline CDR1 SGHTA, CDR2 FQGTGA. This CDR3 has 15 residues. Trimming at V came to 6 bases and at J to 5 bases, leaving 10 bases not matched to a gene.

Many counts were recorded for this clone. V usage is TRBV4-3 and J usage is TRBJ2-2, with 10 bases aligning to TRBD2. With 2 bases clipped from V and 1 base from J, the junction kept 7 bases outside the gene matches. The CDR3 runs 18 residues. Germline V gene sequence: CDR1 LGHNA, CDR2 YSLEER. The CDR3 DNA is TGCGCCAGCAGCCAAAGATGGTCTAGCGGGGGGAACACCGGGGAGCTGTTTTTT. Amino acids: CASSQRWSSGGNTGELFF.

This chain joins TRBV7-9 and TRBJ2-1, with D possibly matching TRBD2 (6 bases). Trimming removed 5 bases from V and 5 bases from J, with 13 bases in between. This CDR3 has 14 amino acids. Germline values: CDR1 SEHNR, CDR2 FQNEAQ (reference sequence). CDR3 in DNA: TGTGCCAGCAGCCTCCTGGAGGGGCACAATGAGCAGTTCTTC. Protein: CASSLLEGHNEQFF.

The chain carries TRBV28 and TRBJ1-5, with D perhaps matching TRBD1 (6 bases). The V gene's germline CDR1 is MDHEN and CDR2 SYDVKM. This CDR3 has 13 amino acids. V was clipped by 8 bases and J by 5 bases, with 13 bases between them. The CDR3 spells CASLGAGYQPQHF. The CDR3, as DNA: TGTGCCAGCCTGGGGGCAGGGTATCAGCCCCAGCATTTT.

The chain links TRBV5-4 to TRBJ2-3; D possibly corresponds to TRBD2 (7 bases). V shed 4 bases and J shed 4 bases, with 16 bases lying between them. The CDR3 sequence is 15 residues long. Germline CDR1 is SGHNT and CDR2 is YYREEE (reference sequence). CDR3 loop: CASSQVGEGADTQYF. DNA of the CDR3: TGTGCCAGCAGCCAAGTCGGGGAGGGGGCAGATACGCAGTATTTT.

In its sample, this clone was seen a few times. This chain's CDR3 is CASSSLDRSYGYTF. CDR3 DNA: TGTGCCAGCAGTTCATTGGACAGGTCCTATGGCTACACCTTC. This chain links TRBV27 with TRBJ1-2; the match to TRBD1 covers 7 bases. The CDR3 covers 14 residues. V was clipped by 4 bases and J by 4 bases; unmatched bases: 6. The germline V gene has CDR1 MNHEY and CDR2 SMNVEV (reference sequence).